Below are 29 T cell receptor beta chains sequenced from a single sample in a study of control samples from healthy donors and cancer patients. Measured with immunoSEQ multiplex PCR; TCRdb has only the in-frame clones, and not every one. The sample consists of about 130,000 clones, approximately 90% of them appearing once. The specimen was blood. The receptor set was obtained from a man in his late teens or twenties in good health.

The rearrangement joins TRBV11-2 to TRBJ2-1; TRBD1 aligns across 8 bases. The CDR3 is 14 residues long. J gave up 14 bases and V 0 bases, and 9 bases lay outside the gene matches. CDR1 and CDR2 (germline): SGHAT, FQNNGV. CDR3 residues: CASSLERTGTGKFF. Written as DNA, the CDR3 is TGTGCCAGCAGCTTAGAGAGAACCGGGACAGGCAAGTTCTTC.

This chain connects TRBV29-1 to TRBJ1-1; D remains ambiguous. V lost 4 bases and J 4 bases, leaving 10 bases between the germline ends. The CDR3 sequence is 12 residues long. Germline CDR1 reads SQVTM; CDR2 reads ANQGSEA. The CDR3 protein is CSVAGFTTEAFF. Written as DNA, the CDR3 is TGCAGCGTTGCCGGGTTTACCACTGAAGCTTTCTTT.

V gene TRBV5-1 combines with J gene TRBJ1-2; D gene uncertain. This CDR3 comprises 13 residues. V was clipped by 1 base and J by 8 bases, with 12 bases between them. Germline V gene data show CDR1 as SGHRS and CDR2 as YFSETQ. This CDR3 reads CASSLSSVYGYTF. In DNA, the CDR3 is TGCGCCAGCAGCTTGTCTAGCGTCTACGGCTACACCTTC.

J is TRBJ1-5 and V is TRBV15, with 10 bases aligning to TRBD1. V shed 5 bases and J 4 bases; nucleotides not matched to a gene: 2. CDR1 is LNHNV and CDR2 is YYDKDF in the germline V gene (reference sequence). The length of the CDR3 is 14 residues. DNA for the CDR3: TGTGCCACCAGCCGGACAGGGGGGAATCAGCCCCAGCATTTT. Encoded protein: CATSRTGGNQPQHF.

This clone occurred a few times. The chain recombines TRBV15 with TRBJ2-1; 12 bases align to TRBD2. J was trimmed by 6 bases and V by 2 bases; bases with no gene match: 5. The CDR3 consists of 16 residues. Germline V gene data show CDR1 as LNHNV and CDR2 as YYDKDF (reference sequence). The CDR3 is CATSRLAGGAINEQFF. CDR3 bases: TGTGCCACCAGCAGACTAGCGGGGGGGGCAATCAATGAGCAGTTCTTC.

V and J are TRBV6-1 and TRBJ2-7; TRBD1 is a possible D gene (5 bases). Trimming took off 4 bases at V and 3 bases at J, with 19 bases between the two ends. Germline V gives CDR1 MNHNS, CDR2 SASEGT. The CDR3 runs to 16 residues. CDR3: CASSVSGQFEFYEQYF. The CDR3 coding sequence is TGTGCCAGCAGTGTATCAGGACAATTTGAGTTCTACGAGCAGTACTTC.

The chain uses TRBV3-1 (or the pseudogene TRBV3-2) and TRBJ2-1, with 12 bases that match TRBD1. The junction had 3 bases not matched to a gene; V was cut back by 3 bases and J by 15 bases. The germline V gene has CDR1 LGHDT and CDR2 YNNKEL (reference sequence). The CDR3 sequence is 12 residues long. CDR3 DNA: TGTGCCAGCAGCCAGGGACAGGGGGCTTCGTTCTTC. Protein: CASSQGQGASFF.

The chain uses TRBV6-5 and TRBJ1-2, with D uncertain. The CDR3 loop spans 13 amino acids. With 2 bases removed from V and 4 bases from J, the gap between germline ends came to 8 bases. Germline V lookup: CDR1 MNHEY, CDR2 SVGAGI. In DNA form, the CDR3 reads TGTGCCAGCAGTTACGCCTCCCCCTATGGCTACACCTTC. Translating it yields CASSYASPYGYTF.

This clone was counted only a few times. The chain is built from TRBV3-1 (or the pseudogene TRBV3-2) and TRBJ2-1, with 11 nucleotides matching TRBD2. CDR1 and CDR2 from the germline V gene are LGHDT and YNNKEL (reference sequence). This CDR3 is built from 16 residues. V was pared by 1 base and J by 9 bases, with 8 bases of the junction left unmatched. CDR3 sequence reads: CASSQGSSGGRGEQFF. CDR3 nucleotide sequence: TGTGCCAGCAGCCAAGGGTCTAGCGGGGGGCGTGGTGAGCAGTTCTTC.

This clone was counted a few times. The chain carries TRBV6-5 and TRBJ2-7; TRBD1 aligns across 7 bases. Germline V gene data show CDR1 as MNHEY and CDR2 as SVGAGI. V trimming: 6 bases; J trimming: 2 bases; junction bases outside the gene matches: 10. The CDR3 has 15 amino acids. The CDR3 region has the DNA TGTGCCAGCAGGACACATTGGGACAGAACCTACGAGCAGTACTTC. Protein sequence: CASRTHWDRTYEQYF.

CDR3 region: CASSPSAGASSGANVLTF. CDR3 nucleotide sequence: TGTGCCAGCAGCCCCTCGGCGGGGGCTTCCTCTGGGGCCAACGTCCTGACTTTC. The chain has TRBV9 and TRBJ2-6; D is possibly TRBD2 (7 bases). Trimming removed 4 bases from V and 0 bases from J, with 17 bases in between. CDR1 is SGDLS and CDR2 is YYNGEE in the germline V gene. The CDR3 sequence is 18 residues long. The entire variable domain, with the rest obtained from reference TRBV9 and TRBJ2-6, is as follows: DSGVTQTPKHLITATGQRVTLRCSPRSGDLSVYWYQQSLDQGLQFLIQYYNGEERAKGNILERFSAQQFPDLHSELNLSSLELGDSALYFCASSPSAGASSGANVLTFGAGSRLTVL.

The chain couples TRBV21-1 to TRBJ1-2; the D segment call TRBD1 is taken from the table without a DNA check. TRBV21-1 is deemed a pseudogene. This CDR3 has 13 amino acids. The CDR3 bases are TGTGCCAGCAGCAAAGGGACAGGGGACGGCTACACCTTC. This encodes CASSKGTGDGYTF.

The V gene is TRBV4-1, the J gene TRBJ1-6; 7 bases are shared with TRBD1. CDR3 size: 17 residues. With V trimmed by 0 bases and J by 9 bases, 11 bases remained unmatched. Germline loops: CDR1 MGHRA, CDR2 YSYEKL. For the CDR3, the DNA is TGCGCCAGCAGCCAAGAATTCGGGCAGGGGGGGAGTTCACCCCTCCACTTT. The encoded protein is CASSQEFGQGGSSPLHF.

In this sample, this clone turned up once. The chain links TRBV11-1 to TRBJ1-6; D perhaps matches TRBD1 (5 bases). V lost 0 bases to trimming and J lost 4 bases, with 10 bases between them. The V gene's germline CDR1 is SGHAT and CDR2 FQDESV (reference sequence). The CDR3 sequence is 16 residues long. Here the CDR3 DNA reads TGTGCCAGCAGCTTAGCGGAGGGGCCGTATAATTCACCCCTCCACTTT. It translates to CASSLAEGPYNSPLHF. The variable domain in full, completed from reference TRBV11-1 and TRBJ1-6, reads EAEVAQSPRYKITEKSQAVAFWCDPISGHATLYWYRQILGQGPELLVQFQDESVVDDSQLPKDRFSAERLKGVDSTLKIQPAELGDSAMYLCASSLAEGPYNSPLHFGNGTRLTVT.

The V call is TRBV29-1, the J call TRBJ2-2, with D perhaps matching TRBD2 (6 bases). Germline V gene sequence: CDR1 SQVTM, CDR2 ANQGSEA. V gave up 7 bases and J gave up 7 bases, with 19 bases separating them. The CDR3 is 14 amino acids. CDR3 protein: CSARLEVGRGELFF. For the CDR3, the DNA is TGCAGCGCACGACTAGAGGTTGGTCGCGGGGAGCTGTTTTTT.

The rearrangement links TRBV19 to TRBJ1-2; possibly TRBD1 for D (5 bases). The CDR3 totals 14 residues. From germline, CDR1 is LNHDA and CDR2 SQIVND (reference sequence). The germline V and J ends were trimmed by 5 bases and 3 bases, with 13 bases remaining between them. The CDR3 protein is CASSSRVRDYGYTF. DNA of the CDR3: TGTGCCAGTAGTTCCAGGGTCCGAGACTATGGCTACACCTTC.

The V and J genes are TRBV7-3 and TRBJ2-5, with 12 positions matching TRBD2. The CDR3 length is 16 residues. After removal of 1 base from V and 4 bases from J, the junction contained 4 bases not matched to a gene. Looked up from germline, CDR1 is SGHTA and CDR2 is FQGTGA. CDR3 in DNA: TGTGCCAGCAGCTTAAAGGCTAGCGGGGGGGCAGAGACCCAGTACTTC. Translation: CASSLKASGGAETQYF. The entire variable domain, with the rest obtained from reference TRBV7-3 and TRBJ2-5, is as follows: GAGVSQTPSNKVTEKGKYVELRCDPISGHTALYWYRQSLGQGPEFLIYFQGTGAADDSGLPNDRFFAVRPEGSVSTLKIQRTERGDSAVYLCASSLKASGGAETQYFGPGTRLLVL.

This chain connects TRBV2 to TRBJ1-6; D remains ambiguous. V gave up 2 bases and J gave up 7 bases, with 12 bases separating them. This CDR3 is 15 amino acids long. The germline gives CDR1 SNHLY, CDR2 FYNNEI. The CDR3 coding sequence is TGTGCCAGCAGTGAAAGTTCAGGAGGGAATTCACCCCTCCACTTT. It codes for CASSESSGGNSPLHF.

This clone is a singleton in its sample. This chain uses TRBV6-2 or TRBV6-3 with TRBJ2-7; D gene uncertain. Trimming removed 0 bases at V and 2 bases at J, with 14 bases between. The CDR3 has 16 amino acids. The germline V gene has CDR1 MNHEY and CDR2 SVGEGT. The CDR3 protein is CASSYSIVASTYEQYF. The CDR3 DNA reads as TGTGCCAGCAGTTACTCGATAGTGGCATCGACCTACGAGCAGTACTTC.

This chain joins TRBV3-1 (or the pseudogene TRBV3-2) and TRBJ2-7; no firm D call. V was cut by 3 bases and J by 5 bases, with 11 bases left in between. Germline-derived CDR1 and CDR2 are LGHDT and YNNKEL (reference sequence). The CDR3 sequence is 13 residues long. The DNA for the CDR3 is TGTGCCAGCAGCCACGGTGTGGGAAACGAGCAGTACTTC. Protein sequence: CASSHGVGNEQYF.

The J gene is TRBJ1-6, the V gene TRBV2, with 9 bases identical to TRBD1. CDR1 is SNHLY, CDR2 FYNNEI, per germline. The CDR3 sequence is 15 residues long. After removal of 4 bases from V and 7 bases from J, the junction contained 5 bases not matched to a gene. CDR3: CASSVGQGRNSPLHF. DNA for the CDR3: TGTGCCAGCAGTGTCGGACAGGGGCGAAATTCACCCCTCCACTTT.

CDR3 in DNA: TGTGCCAGCAGCTTTCCCAAAACAGGGGCGAACACTGAAGCTTTCTTT. Translated, it gives CASSFPKTGANTEAFF. The chain couples TRBV7-9 to TRBJ1-1; 7 nucleotides agree with TRBD1. V gave up 3 bases and J gave up 1 base; unmatched junction bases: 8. The germline V gene encodes CDR1 SEHNR and CDR2 FQNEAQ (reference sequence). The CDR3 has 16 residues. Full variable domain (rest looked up from reference TRBV7-9 and TRBJ1-1): DTGVSQNPRHKITKRGQNVTFRCDPISEHNRLYWYRQTLGQGPEFLTYFQNEAQLEKSRLLSDRFSAERPKGSFSTLEIQRTEQGDSAMYLCASSFPKTGANTEAFFGQGTRLTVV.

V and J are TRBV19 and TRBJ2-2, with a weak D call TRBD2 (7 bases). The V and J ends lost 3 bases and 4 bases respectively, with 18 bases between them. This CDR3 has 17 amino acids. Germline V gene sequence: CDR1 LNHDA, CDR2 SQIVND (reference sequence). The DNA for the CDR3 is TGTGCCAGTAGTATCTTGGCGGGGGCCTCGGGCACCGGGGAGCTGTTTTTT. Its protein product is CASSILAGASGTGELFF.

J is TRBJ1-2 and V is TRBV27; possible D gene TRBD1, 5 bases. Germline values: CDR1 MNHEY, CDR2 SMNVEV (reference sequence). This CDR3 has 13 residues. Trimming took 4 bases from V and 5 from J, leaving 11 bases between them. The CDR3 sequence is CASSSGTLYGYTF. The CDR3 bases are TGTGCCAGCAGTTCCGGGACGCTGTATGGCTACACCTTC.

This chain connects TRBV5-5 to TRBJ2-1, with TRBD2 matching 10 bases. In germline, CDR1 is SGHKS, CDR2 YYEKEE (reference sequence). Trimming cost V 1 base and J 4 bases; bases outside gene matches: 2. This CDR3 is built from 15 residues. The CDR3 here is CASSLLAGAYNEQFF. In DNA form, the CDR3 reads TGTGCCAGCAGCTTGCTAGCGGGGGCATACAATGAGCAGTTCTTC.

This chain connects TRBV6-4 to TRBJ2-1, with D possibly being TRBD2 (6 bases). CDR1 is MRHNA, CDR2 SNTAGT, per germline. This CDR3 is built from 14 residues. The germline V and J ends were trimmed by 4 bases and 3 bases, with 10 bases remaining between them. The CDR3 protein is CASSAGDDYNEQFF. CDR3 coding DNA: TGTGCCAGCAGTGCGGGGGACGACTACAATGAGCAGTTCTTC.

As DNA, the CDR3 is TGTGCCAGCAGCCCGACTATCTATGGCTACACCTTC. This codes for CASSPTIYGYTF. This rearrangement joins TRBV7-2 to TRBJ1-2; D is ambiguous. Germline V lookup: CDR1 SGHTA, CDR2 FQGNSA. The CDR3 contains 12 residues. Trimming removed 5 bases from V and 4 bases from J, with 8 bases in between. Combining the CDR3 with reference TRBV7-2 and TRBJ1-2 gives the whole variable domain GAGVSQSPSNKVTEKGKDVELRCDPISGHTALYWYRQSLGQGLEFLIYFQGNSAPDKSGLPSDRFSAERTGGSVSTLTIQRTQQEDSAVYLCASSPTIYGYTFGSGTRLTVV.

This chain links TRBV19 with TRBJ2-5; 10 nucleotides line up with TRBD2. The germline V gene has CDR1 LNHDA and CDR2 SQIVND (reference sequence). This CDR3 comprises 18 residues. V lost 0 bases to trimming and J lost 4 bases; unmatched junction nucleotides: 11. CDR3 loop: CASSIDRKRGGSRETQYF. DNA for the CDR3: TGTGCCAGTAGTATAGACCGAAAGCGGGGGGGCTCGAGAGAGACCCAGTACTTC.

This chain links TRBV21-1 with TRBJ2-2. TRBV21-1 is a documented pseudogene. This CDR3 is built from 16 residues. CDR3 in DNA: TGTGCCAGCAGCAAAGCTGGGGAAACGTGGACCGGGGAGCTGTTTTTT. Amino acid sequence: CASSKAGETWTGELFF.